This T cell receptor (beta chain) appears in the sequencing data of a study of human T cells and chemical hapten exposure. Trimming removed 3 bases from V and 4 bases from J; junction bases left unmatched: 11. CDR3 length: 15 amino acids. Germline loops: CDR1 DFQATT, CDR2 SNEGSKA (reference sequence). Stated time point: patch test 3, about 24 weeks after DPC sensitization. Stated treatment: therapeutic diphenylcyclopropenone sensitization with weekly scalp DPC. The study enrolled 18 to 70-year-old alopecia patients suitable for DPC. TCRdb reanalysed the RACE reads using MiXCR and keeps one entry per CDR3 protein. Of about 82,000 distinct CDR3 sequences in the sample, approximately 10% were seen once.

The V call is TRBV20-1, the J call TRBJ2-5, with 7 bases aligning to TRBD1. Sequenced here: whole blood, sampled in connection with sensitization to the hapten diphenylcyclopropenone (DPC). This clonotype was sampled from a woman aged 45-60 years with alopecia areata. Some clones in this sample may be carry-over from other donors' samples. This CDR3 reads CSASDLTGKRETQYF. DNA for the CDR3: TGCAGTGCTAGCGACTTGACAGGGAAACGAGAGACCCAGTACTTC.